This T cell receptor beta chain was documented in a study of blood T cell repertoires in COVID-19 (dated by TCRdb to 2018 to 2021). For context, the study as a whole: Samples covering the acute and convalescent phases of COVID-19 were provided by collaborators in the United States, Italy and Spain. The material from the prospective study consisted of cDNA or gDNA derived from T cells, B-cell-depleted T cells, or PBMCs. Nearly every sample came with metadata listing a de-identified subject ID, COVID-19 status, age in years and sex. The samples were drawn from two sources: the first 160 participants of the ongoing ImmuneRACE study, and 1,000 to 1,500 subjects contributed by 6 global collaborators. Where available, HLA class I and class II types were taken from metadata supplied by the sample provider and were not determined by assay-based typing. The dataset comprised deeply sampled blood TCRbeta repertoires from subjects exposed to, actively infected with, or recovered from COVID-19. The repertoires were made available in a free public database intended to serve as a resource for research on the immune response to SARS-CoV-2. The research as a whole found: Clinical and demographic metadata were provided uncurated, with the amount varying by source and participant.

Each collaborating institution followed its own protocols to collect whole blood in K2EDTA tubes. For TCRbeta analysis, collaborator samples were shipped as frozen whole blood, as isolated PBMCs, or as DNA extracted from either sample type. As to this clone: Its recognized antigen is unknown. Its ends do not fully match the called genes, so a read error is possible.

TCRbeta CDR3 regions were amplified from genomic DNA by means of the immunoSEQ Assay, a bias-controlled multiplex PCR. In the paper's pipeline: The number of nucleated cells in each sample was estimated by amplification of reference gene primers within the assay. To quantify the absolute abundance of each unique TCRbeta CDR3 rearrangement, sequence reads were collapsed and filtered. Productive Simpson clonality was computed per sample as the square root of Simpson's diversity index over productive rearrangements. TCRdb stores this immuneACCESS table with in-frame sequences only. Part of the clones is absent; in the studies checked, under half of the shortfall reflects unresolved V genes, and no reason is known for the rest. That table supplies the V and J calls and clone size; D and trimming were determined from the DNA. The table for this sample lists under 500,000 clones; around 88% of them were counted only once. Of the sample, about 4.3% is held by the ten largest clones.

The receptor was isolated from a woman in her 30s with acute or convalescent COVID-19. Sequences were obtained from peripheral blood.

The DNA sequence is TGCGCCAGCAGTCGACAAACCGACGGGCTAGCACAAGAGCCCCAGTACTTC. Protein translation: CASSRQTDGLAQEPQYF. This chain joins TRBV5-1 to TRBJ2-5, with TRBD2 tentatively as D gene (5 bases match). CDR1 SGHRS and CDR2 YFSETQ are derived from the germline V gene. From the cysteine through the phenylalanine, the CDR3 covers 17 amino acids. Only the CDR3 portion is preserved as DNA: 51 bases, with reading frame beginning at the first base.